This is a list of T cell receptor beta chains from one sample in a study of T cells expressing NK-cell markers. TCRdb re-called the 5' RACE reads and shows each CDR3 protein once, DNA omitted. With roughly 180,000 distinct CDR3 sequences in the sample, the ten largest clones hold 20%. Sequences were obtained from blood T cells: a sorted CD56 or NKG2C T cell subset, CD4+ or CD8+ T cells, or bulk PBMC T cells (not recorded which). The receptors shown here come from a man aged 18-69 years in good health. Both conserved end residues are part of each CDR3.

j_call | v_call | cdr3_aa
TRBJ2-1 | TRBV19 | CASSNLPGRGYPGNEQFF
TRBJ2-2 | TRBV9 | CASSPNGGELFF
TRBJ2-3 | TRBV9 | CASSVSGGEVFTDTQYF
TRBJ2-5 | TRBV27 | CASSPWSGADLVIQYF
TRBJ2-7 | TRBV5-5 | CASAGGRTDSYEQYF
TRBJ2-7 | TRBV15 | CATSTSGGAYEQYF
TRBJ2-5 | TRBV20-1 | CSAREIWGRQETQYF
TRBJ2-7 | TRBV11-2 | CASSTLPGQGYEQYF
TRBJ2-6 | TRBV21-1 | CASTRPGTDTYSGANVLTF
TRBJ2-5 | TRBV5-1 | CASSLGLRTDGETQYF
TRBJ1-1 | TRBV7-9 | CASSLEVGVNTEAFF
TRBJ2-2 | TRBV7-8 | CASSSTNTGELFF
TRBJ1-1 | TRBV7-9 | CASSTGVLGMNTEAFF
TRBJ2-3 | TRBV7-6 | CASSLVGGAGGTDTQYF
TRBJ1-2 | TRBV2 | CASNSGQATYYGYTF